The 25 T cell receptor beta chains below all came from one sample that was sequenced in a study of T cells in Graves' hyperthyroidism and ophthalmopathy. Amplification targeted TCR beta CDR3 regions from RNA transcripts. In the first-round RT-PCR of the TCR CDR3, the HTBI primer set was used. TCRdb re-derived calls from the multiplex PCR reads in MiXCR, one entry per CDR3 protein. The sample consists of 600,000 or so distinct CDR3 sequences, about 14% of them appearing once. The sequencing sample was made of blood. The receptors derive from a woman aged 18-30 years with Graves' ophthalmopathy.

The chain combines TRBV5-1 with TRBJ2-1, with D possibly matching TRBD2 (5 bases). Germline values: CDR1 SGHRS, CDR2 YFSETQ. V was pared by 1 base and J by 6 bases, with 8 bases between. This CDR3 spans 13 amino acids. CDR3 DNA sequence: TGCGCCAGCAGCTTGTCTAGCTTCAATGAGCAGTTCTTC. It yields the protein CASSLSSFNEQFF. The variable domain in full, completed from reference TRBV5-1 and TRBJ2-1, reads KAGVTQTPRYLIKTRGQQVTLSCSPISGHRSVSWYQQTPGQGLQFLFEYFSETQRNKGNFPGRFSGRQFSNSRSEMNVSTLELGDSALYLCASSLSSFNEQFFGPGTRLTVL.

There are many counts of this clonotype. The rearrangement uses TRBV5-1 and TRBJ2-5, with a weak D call TRBD1 (5 bases). V shed 5 bases and J shed 2 bases, with 16 bases lying between them. CDR1 SGHRS and CDR2 YFSETQ come from the germline V gene. This CDR3 is built from 15 residues. The CDR3 coding sequence is TGCGCCAGCAGTAATGTGCAGGGAACACAAGAGACCCAGTACTTC. This sequence encodes CASSNVQGTQETQYF.

The sample holds many counts of this clonotype. The chain has TRBV7-3 and TRBJ2-3; 11 bases map to TRBD1. This CDR3 spans 16 amino acids. CDR1 SGHTA and CDR2 FQGTGA come from the germline V gene. Trimming cost V 2 bases and J 2 bases; bases outside gene matches: 3. In DNA, the CDR3 is TGTGCCAGCAGCTTAGGACAGGGGGCAAACACAGATACGCAGTATTTT. Amino acid sequence: CASSLGQGANTDTQYF.

This clonotype appeared many times. J is TRBJ2-3 and V is TRBV24-1, with 14 bases aligning to TRBD2. J lost 8 bases, V lost 4 bases, and 10 bases had no gene match. This CDR3 comprises 17 residues. CDR1 KGHDR and CDR2 SFDVKD come from the germline V gene. The CDR3 here is CATSDATGTSGRGTQYF. CDR3 nucleotides: TGTGCCACCAGTGACGCTACCGGGACTAGCGGGAGAGGTACGCAGTATTTT.

This clonotype has ten or more counts. This chain's CDR3 is CASSVTGSLRDTQYF. CDR3 in DNA: TGTGCCAGCAGCGTAACAGGGTCTCTTCGGGATACGCAGTATTTT. The chain combines TRBV9 with TRBJ2-3, with D maybe TRBD1 (6 bases). V was shortened by 1 base and J by 6 bases, with 15 bases between the two germline ends. Per the germline V gene, CDR1 is SGDLS and CDR2 is YYNGEE. CDR3 length equals 15 residues.

The rearrangement uses TRBV7-2 and TRBJ2-7; the D is unclear. The DNA end favors TRBJ2-1, so the J call may be wrong. The CDR3 has 14 residues. Germline-derived CDR1 and CDR2 are SGHTA and FQGNSA. The DNA of the CDR3 is TGTGCCAGCAGCTTAGCGGTAAGCTCCTACGAGCAGTTCTTC. It yields the protein CASSLAVSSYEQFF.

This clonotype was seen at least ten times. The V call is TRBV19, the J call TRBJ1-1; TRBD1 aligns across 7 bases. In germline, CDR1 is LNHDA, CDR2 SQIVND (reference sequence). The CDR3 length is 16 residues. V lost 2 bases and J lost 3; bases outside the gene matches: 9. CDR3 loop: CASSISGQVIYTEAFF. The CDR3 DNA reads TGTGCCAGTAGTATATCAGGACAGGTGATTTACACTGAAGCTTTCTTT.

This clonotype has more than one count but fewer than ten. The chain carries TRBV5-5 and TRBJ2-5; 8 bases are a match to TRBD1. V dropped 0 bases and J dropped 4; count of bases not matched to a gene: 5. CDR3 size: 15 residues. In germline, CDR1 is SGHKS, CDR2 YYEKEE (reference sequence). CDR3 residues: CASSLGQGYGETQYF. The CDR3 bases are TGTGCCAGCAGCTTGGGACAGGGGTATGGAGAGACCCAGTACTTC.

This clonotype came up many times. The chain is built from TRBV6-2 or TRBV6-3 and TRBJ2-1; 8 bases are a match to TRBD2. CDR1 and CDR2 (germline): MNHEY, SVGEGT. This CDR3 contains 16 residues. Losses at the gene ends were 7 bases for V and 7 bases for J; bases not matched to a gene: 15. The CDR3 is CASTSGDTAGVNEQFF. DNA of the CDR3: TGTGCCAGCACCTCGGGGGACACAGCGGGAGTAAATGAGCAGTTCTTC.

At least ten counts were recorded for this clonotype. J is TRBJ2-5 and V is TRBV7-2; TRBD2 agrees at 13 bases. Germline V CDR1 and CDR2: SGHTA, FQGNSA. The CDR3 contains 14 residues. Trimming removed 3 bases from V and 7 bases from J; junction bases left unmatched: 2. As DNA, the CDR3 is TGTGCCAGCAGCTTCGGGACTAGCGGGACGACCCAGTACTTC. Translated: CASSFGTSGTTQYF. The full variable domain, its missing parts supplied by reference TRBV7-2 and TRBJ2-5, is GAGVSQSPSNKVTEKGKDVELRCDPISGHTALYWYRQSLGQGLEFLIYFQGNSAPDKSGLPSDRFSAERTGGSVSTLTIQRTQQEDSAVYLCASSFGTSGTTQYFGPGTRLLVL.

This clonotype has more than one count but fewer than ten. The chain has TRBV9 and TRBJ2-1, with unresolved D. CDR1 and CDR2 from the germline V gene are SGDLS and YYNGEE. The V and J ends lost 7 bases and 7 bases respectively, with 9 bases between them. The CDR3 extends over 11 amino acids. The CDR3 DNA is TGTGCCAGCGGCCCCCGTAATGAGCAGTTCTTC. Amino acid sequence: CASGPRNEQFF.

This chain uses TRBV12-5 with TRBJ2-7; D gene uncertain. The ends were cut back, 5 bases at V and 3 bases at J, with 8 bases in the middle. Germline values: CDR1 LGHNT, CDR2 FRNRAP. The CDR3 loop spans 12 amino acids. The CDR3 coding sequence is TGTGCTAGTGGTCCCACCGTCTACGAGCAGTACTTC. Translated, it gives CASGPTVYEQYF.

This clonotype was seen ten or more times. The chain couples TRBV19 to TRBJ2-2; the match to TRBD2 covers 9 bases. This CDR3 comprises 19 residues. Germline V CDR1 and CDR2: LNHDA, SQIVND (reference sequence). V shed 8 bases, J shed 0 bases, and the junction held 16 bases outside the gene matches. The CDR3 region has the DNA TGTGCCAGTCGGGCTCTAGCGGGACTTGCGTTCGCGAACACCGGGGAGCTGTTTTTT. Amino acid sequence: CASRALAGLAFANTGELFF.

This clonotype was counted a few times. One end of the junction fails to match germline, which may point to a read error. Here the CDR3 reads CATSVLNQGVF. Written as DNA, the CDR3 is TGTGCCACCAGTGTCCTAAATCAAGGGGTCTTC. The rearrangement uses TRBV24-1 and TRBJ2-1; D is perhaps TRBD1 (5 bases). The CDR3 is 11 residues long. Germline V gives CDR1 KGHDR, CDR2 SFDVKD.

The CDR3 protein is CSVDGLDSSSYNEQFF. The CDR3, as DNA: TGCAGCGTTGACGGGCTTGACTCGAGCTCCTACAATGAGCAGTTCTTC. The chain joins TRBV29-1 to TRBJ2-1; D is uncertain. V was pared by 3 bases and J by 0 bases, with 15 bases between. The CDR3 has 16 residues. CDR1 and CDR2 (germline): SQVTM, ANQGSEA.

A note on this clonotype: Since a much larger clone is just one base distant, this may be a read error. The rearrangement joins TRBV28 to TRBJ2-7; D may be TRBD2 (5 bases). V was trimmed by 3 bases and J by 5 bases, leaving 11 bases between them. Germline V gene lookup returns CDR1 MDHEN and CDR2 SYDVKM. This CDR3 spans 13 amino acids. The CDR3 DNA reads as TGTGCCAGCAGTTTCAGCGGCCGCCACGAGCAGTACTTC. It specifies CASSFSGRHEQYF. Full variable domain (missing parts from reference TRBV28 and TRBJ2-7): DVKVTQSSRYLVKRTGEKVFLECVQDMDHENMFWYRQDPGLGLRLIYFSYDVKMKEKGDIPEGYSVSREKKERFSLILESASTNQTSMYLCASSFSGRHEQYFGPGTRLTVT.

This clonotype was picked up many times. The chain uses TRBV2 and TRBJ1-1; D is unresolved. CDR1 is SNHLY and CDR2 is FYNNEI in the germline V gene. V gave up 7 bases and J gave up 2 bases, with 11 bases separating them. This CDR3 is 13 amino acids long. Here the CDR3 DNA reads TGTGCCAGCAAAGGACCCGCAAACACTGAAGCTTTCTTT. It translates to CASKGPANTEAFF.

At least ten counts were recorded for this clonotype. The rearrangement links TRBV5-1 to TRBJ2-3; no clear D gene. The CDR3 has 14 amino acids. Germline V gene data show CDR1 as SGHRS and CDR2 as YFSETQ. The ends were cut back, 4 bases at V and 2 bases at J, with 11 bases in the middle. The CDR3: CASSQDANTDTQYF. The CDR3 DNA reads as TGCGCCAGCAGCCAAGACGCGAACACAGATACGCAGTATTTT. Together with reference TRBV5-1 and TRBJ2-3, the CDR3 gives the full variable domain: KAGVTQTPRYLIKTRGQQVTLSCSPISGHRSVSWYQQTPGQGLQFLFEYFSETQRNKGNFPGRFSGRQFSNSRSEMNVSTLELGDSALYLCASSQDANTDTQYFGPGTRLTVL.

V is TRBV12-3 or TRBV12-4 and J is TRBJ2-7, with D uncertain. V shed 7 bases and J shed 3 bases, with 10 bases lying between them. The CDR3 is made up of 12 amino acids. CDR3 amino acids: CASNLADYEQYF. The CDR3 nucleotides are TGTGCCAGCAATTTGGCAGACTACGAGCAGTACTTC.

This clonotype was detected many times. The chain joins TRBV18 to TRBJ2-7, with D possibly being TRBD2 (5 bases). This CDR3 region has 14 residues. Trimming removed 0 bases from V and 2 bases from J, with 8 bases in between. The germline V gene has CDR1 KGHSH and CDR2 LQKENI. This CDR3 reads CASSPPSDAYEQYF. DNA of the CDR3: TGTGCCAGCTCACCACCTAGCGACGCCTACGAGCAGTACTTC. Full variable domain (missing parts from reference TRBV18 and TRBJ2-7): NAGVMQNPRHLVRRRGQEARLRCSPMKGHSHVYWYRQLPEEGLKFMVYLQKENIIDESGMPKERFSAEFPKEGPSILRIQQVVRGDSAAYFCASSPPSDAYEQYFGPGTRLTVT.

This clonotype was seen more than once but under ten times. The CDR3 does not close with the conserved phenylalanine or tryptophan, likely indicating a read error. The chain employs TRBV20-1 and TRBJ1-1; tentatively, D is TRBD1 (5 bases). Looked up from germline, CDR1 is DFQATT and CDR2 is SNEGSKA (reference sequence). This CDR3 has 13 residues. V was clipped by 1 base and J by 1 base, with 7 bases between them. The CDR3 sequence: CSARVGGNTEAFS. In DNA, the CDR3 is TGCAGTGCTAGAGTGGGGGGGAACACTGAAGCTTTCTCT.

There are many counts of this clonotype. The gene calls are TRBV7-2 and TRBJ2-7; D remains ambiguous. This CDR3 comprises 14 residues. Trimming pared 1 base from V and 5 bases from J, leaving 12 bases between. Germline lookup yields CDR1 SGHTA and CDR2 FQGNSA. The CDR3 region is CASSLVTGRHEQYF. The CDR3 nucleotides read TGTGCCAGCAGCTTAGTTACGGGCAGACACGAGCAGTACTTC.

This chain connects TRBV7-9 to TRBJ1-4; D is unclear. This CDR3 comprises 13 residues. Trimming stripped 3 bases from V and 8 bases from J, with 10 bases between. In germline, CDR1 is SEHNR, CDR2 FQNEAQ (reference sequence). CDR3 protein: CASSFSQEEKLFF. CDR3 nucleotides: TGTGCCAGCAGCTTTAGTCAAGAGGAAAAACTGTTTTTT.

V gene TRBV7-6 combines with J gene TRBJ1-1, with 8 bases fitting TRBD1. The V and J ends lost 5 bases and 1 base, in that order; junction bases with no gene match: 6. Germline-derived CDR1 and CDR2 are SGHVS and FNYEAQ. CDR3 length equals 15 residues. CDR3 DNA sequence: TGTGCCAGCAGCCGCCTGGACAGGGCGAACACTGAAGCTTTCTTT. Amino acid sequence: CASSRLDRANTEAFF. The full variable domain, completed using reference TRBV7-6 and TRBJ1-1, is GAGVSQSPRYKVTKRGQDVALRCDPISGHVSLYWYRQALGQGPEFLTYFNYEAQQDKSGLPNDRFSAERPEGSISTLTIQRTEQRDSAMYRCASSRLDRANTEAFFGQGTRLTVV.

This clonotype has a count of ten or more. The rearrangement joins TRBV29-1 to TRBJ2-3; D is ambiguous. Germline CDR1 SQVTM, CDR2 ANQGSEA. Trimming left V 4 bases short and J 4 bases short, with 6 bases between. The CDR3 extends over 11 amino acids. CDR3 in DNA: TGCAGCGTTGCCCAGGCAGATACGCAGTATTTT. Protein sequence: CSVAQADTQYF.